This TCR beta chain was recorded in a study of T cell responses to AZD1222 COVID-19 vaccine. The wider study: Second-dose intervals of approximately 4 or approximately 12 weeks were pooled. The study's findings and limits: Among spike-specific TCRs, nearly half reportedly target unmutated variant regions.

CDR3 length: 11 amino acids. Trimming shortened V by 7 bases and J by 7 bases, and 10 bases separated the two germline ends. Turning to this clone: Its specificity is unknown.

The protocol was immunoSEQ multiplex PCR, while the TCRdb copy is restricted to in-frame clones and leaves out a portion. The sample yields around 260,000 clones, 85% to 95% seen once. The chain combines TRBV12-3 or TRBV12-4 with TRBJ1-1; D is ambiguous. Sequences were derived from peripheral blood, sampled on day 0 of AZD1222 vaccination. The sequence derives from an adult in good health. The CDR3, as DNA: TGTGCCAGCATCGGGTTCGGTGAAGCTTTCTTT. Protein product: CASIGFGEAFF.